This T cell receptor (beta chain) emerged from a study of patients and donors after allogeneic stem cell transplantation. The CDR3 is made up of 16 amino acids. V was clipped by 5 bases and J by 6 bases, with 17 bases between them. MiXCR, applied by TCRdb to the RT-PCR reads, yields one record per CDR3 protein. The data contain approximately 150,000 distinct CDR3 sequences, approximately 35% of them singletons. The sample was blood, either unsorted or a sorted T cell fraction (not recorded which). This receptor was identified in a human donor who was either an allogeneic HSCT recipient or a stem cell or donor lymphocyte infusion donor (not recorded which). It is not recorded whose cells these are; they may come from a transplant donor. The V gene is TRBV12-3 or TRBV12-4, the J gene TRBJ1-6; D is ambiguous. The CDR3 region is CASSPSRRAPNSPLHF. CDR3 in DNA: TGTGCCAGCAGTCCAAGTAGGAGGGCGCCTAATTCACCCCTCCACTTT.